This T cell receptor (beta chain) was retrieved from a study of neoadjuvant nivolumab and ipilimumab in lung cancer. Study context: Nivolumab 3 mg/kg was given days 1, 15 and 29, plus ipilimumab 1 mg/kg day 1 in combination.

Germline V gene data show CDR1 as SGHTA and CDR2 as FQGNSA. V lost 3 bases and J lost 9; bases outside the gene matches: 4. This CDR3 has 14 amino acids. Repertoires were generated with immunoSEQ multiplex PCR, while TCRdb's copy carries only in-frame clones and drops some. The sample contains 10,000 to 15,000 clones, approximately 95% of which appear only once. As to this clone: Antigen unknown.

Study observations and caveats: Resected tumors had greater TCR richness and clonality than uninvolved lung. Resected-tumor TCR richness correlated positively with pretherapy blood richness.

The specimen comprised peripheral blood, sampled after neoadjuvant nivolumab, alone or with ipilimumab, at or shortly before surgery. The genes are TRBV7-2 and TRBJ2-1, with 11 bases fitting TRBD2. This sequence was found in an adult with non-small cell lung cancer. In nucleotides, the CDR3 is TGTGCCAGCAGCTTGGATGGGACTAGCGGTGAGCAGTTCTTC. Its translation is CASSLDGTSGEQFF.